Reported below is one TCR beta chain. Its recognized antigen is unknown. One base away there is no much larger clone; base qualities are not given. This entry comes from a study of glioma-infiltrating T cells after dendritic cell vaccination (dated by TCRdb to about 2016). A note on the overall study: The cohort included roughly 15 glioblastoma patients drawn from Phase I and II dendritic cell vaccination trials, of whom 9 were newly diagnosed and 6 had recurrent disease. Three intradermal dendritic cell vaccine injections were administered to patients at biweekly intervals in the arm below the axilla. Between 2003 and 2012, the patients were given dendritic cell vaccination pulsed with autologous tumor lysate. In glioblastoma patients vaccinated with dendritic cells, deep sequencing of TCR beta CDR3 regions served to measure tumor-infiltrating lymphocyte content and to compare repertoires between tumor and blood. The vaccine consisted of monocyte-derived dendritic cells cultured approximately seven days with IL-4 and GM-CSF, then pulsed overnight with autologous tumor lysate. TCR sequencing metrics, including TIL content and tumor-blood repertoire overlap, were correlated with survival after dendritic cell vaccination.

Patients were selected for having adequate residual fresh-frozen tumor tissue and more than two years of available survival data. None of the glioblastoma patients carried an isocitrate dehydrogenase mutation, although molecular status otherwise varied. PBMC collection took place before vaccination, two weeks after the third vaccination, and at tumor progression if progression occurred. Genomic DNA was extracted with the Qiagen DNeasy Blood extraction Kit. TCRB CDR3 regions were amplified from 1.5 to 2.5 ug genomic DNA, or all available DNA if less, using the immunoSEQ assay. The multiplex PCR employed 60 forward primers targeting TCR V beta segments and 13 reverse primers targeting J beta segments. Synthetic control templates were spiked into each sample at limiting dilution to estimate reads per starting template. Sequencing produced 87 bp reads on the Illumina HiSeq System. Per the source publication's procedure: PCR and sequencing errors were removed by a nearest neighbor algorithm that merged closely related sequences. TCR overlap was defined as the percentage of unique tumor TCR beta sequences that were also present in the same patient's peripheral blood. The table comes from immuneACCESS by way of TCRdb, which keeps in-frame sequences with V and J called. Part of the clones is missing from these tables; in studies checked, under half for an unresolved V gene and the rest for unknown reasons. D and trimming were read from the DNA, whereas the V and J calls and clone size are those reported in that table. The table for this sample lists 80,000 to 95,000 clones; approximately 87% of them were counted only once. Just under 3% of the sample lies in the top ten.

The paper as a whole reports these results and caveats: The three-group TCR overlap response model was described as speculative and requiring prospective validation. Higher estimated pretreatment TIL content predicted longer time to progression and overall survival after dendritic cell vaccination. The cohort was small and heterogeneous, only a few patients had full blood and tumor sets, and even fewer had initial-recurrent tumor pairs. No direct relationship between TCR clonality and survival was found, suggesting a diverse polyclonal response may matter.

The clonotype originates from a human donor with glioblastoma. The starting material was blood, obtained before dendritic cell vaccination.

The base sequence is TGTGCCAGCAGAACCGAGTTGGGCACAGATACGCAGTATTTT. Protein translation: CASRTELGTDTQYF. The chain links TRBV7-9 with TRBJ2-3; confidence is insufficient to name the D gene. Spanning cysteine to phenylalanine, the CDR3 consists of 14 amino acids. Just CDR3 DNA is preserved here, 42 bases in frame from base 1. For CDR1 and CDR2, the germline V gene (reference sequence) lists SEHNR and FQNEAQ. V is shortened by 6 bases, J by 1 base, and the region joining them spans 11 bases.